Each of the 5 T cell receptor beta chains below was sequenced from the same sample in a study of blood T cell repertoires in COVID-19. The assay was immunoSEQ multiplex PCR, and TCRdb's table has in-frame clones only and misses some. The sample includes under 250,000 clones, roughly 82% of them seen just once. The sequencing sample was made of peripheral blood. The receptor set was obtained from a woman in her seventies with acute or convalescent COVID-19.

The rearrangement uses TRBV5-4 and TRBJ2-7; TRBD1 is a possible D gene (6 bases). Trimming shortened V by 4 bases and J by 3 bases, and 17 bases separated the two germline ends. This CDR3 is 15 amino acids long. Germline V gives CDR1 SGHNT, CDR2 YYREEE (reference sequence). The CDR3 DNA sequence: TGTGCCAGCAGCCTTACAGGGATCGGAATCTACGAGCAGTACTTC. Protein sequence: CASSLTGIGIYEQYF.

The chain has TRBV9 and TRBJ2-7; tentative D call: TRBD1 (6 bases). Germline V gene sequence: CDR1 SGDLS, CDR2 YYNGEE. Trimming shortened V by 2 bases and J by 7 bases, and 13 bases separated the two germline ends. There are 13 residues in the CDR3. In DNA, the CDR3 is TGTGCCAGCAGCGTCGGCCCCCAGGGGGAGCAGTACTTC. It is translated as CASSVGPQGEQYF. The variable domain in full, with the rest retrieved from reference TRBV9 and TRBJ2-7, is DSGVTQTPKHLITATGQRVTLRCSPRSGDLSVYWYQQSLDQGLQFLIQYYNGEERAKGNILERFSAQQFPDLHSELNLSSLELGDSALYFCASSVGPQGEQYFGPGTRLTVT.

V usage is TRBV3-1 (or the pseudogene TRBV3-2) and J usage is TRBJ2-7, with 9 bases aligning to TRBD2. The J segment lost 6 bases and the V segment lost 1 base, leaving 7 bases of the junction unmatched. Looked up from germline, CDR1 is LGHDT and CDR2 is YNNKEL (reference sequence). The CDR3 covers 15 residues. This CDR3 reads CASSQAQAGGTEQYF. CDR3 DNA sequence: TGTGCCAGCAGCCAAGCCCAGGCGGGAGGGACCGAGCAGTACTTC.

The chain has TRBV9 and TRBJ2-2; the D gene is possibly TRBD1 (6 bases). Trimming cost V 4 bases and J 2 bases, with 15 bases left between them. CDR1 is SGDLS and CDR2 is YYNGEE in the germline V gene. The length of the CDR3 is 16 residues. The CDR3 DNA is TGTGCCAGCAGCCCCAGAGGACAGTTTAACACCGGGGAGCTGTTTTTT. Translating gives CASSPRGQFNTGELFF.

This chain's CDR3 is CASSRDRGQLAFF. The CDR3 nucleotides read TGTGCCAGTAGCCGGGACAGGGGGCAATTAGCTTTCTTT. The chain employs TRBV19 and TRBJ1-1; 12 nucleotides line up with TRBD1. Looked up from germline, CDR1 is LNHDA and CDR2 is SQIVND (reference sequence). This CDR3 region has 13 residues. The J segment lost 10 bases and the V segment lost 6 bases, leaving 6 bases of the junction unmatched.